The 26 T cell receptor beta chains in this list originate from one sample, sequenced in a study of blood T cell repertoires in COVID-19. Sequencing used immunoSEQ multiplex PCR; TCRdb keeps in-frame clones, though not all of them. The profile shows approximately 250,000 clones, 85% of them singletons. The sequenced material came from peripheral blood. The receptors here all came from a man aged 50 to 59 with COVID-19, enrolled during active disease.

The chain is built from TRBV6-5 and TRBJ1-2; D gene unclear. Germline V lookup: CDR1 MNHEY, CDR2 SVGAGI. This CDR3 contains 12 residues. V lost 6 bases and J lost 8, with 13 bases in between. The CDR3 protein is CASRREAQGYTF. In nucleotides, the CDR3 is TGTGCCAGCAGGAGGGAGGCTCAGGGCTACACCTTC.

The chain is built from TRBV6-5 and TRBJ1-2, with 7 nucleotides matching TRBD1. Germline V gene sequence: CDR1 MNHEY, CDR2 SVGAGI. J was trimmed by 3 bases and V by 6 bases; bases with no gene match: 7. The CDR3 loop spans 14 amino acids. In DNA, the CDR3 is TGTGCCAGCAGCCACGACAGGGACGACTATGGCTACACCTTC. Its translation: CASSHDRDDYGYTF.

This sequence joins TRBV24-1 and TRBJ2-2; 9 bases are a match to TRBD1. This CDR3 region has 16 residues. Germline V gene data show CDR1 as KGHDR and CDR2 as SFDVKD. Trimming cost V 5 bases and J 5 bases; bases outside gene matches: 8. The CDR3 spells CATSANRGRGTGELFF. The CDR3 nucleotides are TGTGCCACCAGTGCGAACAGGGGGCGCGGGACCGGGGAGCTGTTTTTT.

The chain recombines TRBV2 with TRBJ2-7; no clear D gene. Germline loops: CDR1 SNHLY, CDR2 FYNNEI. The CDR3 spans 11 residues. Deletions cut 2 bases from V and 3 bases from J, with 2 bases between. The CDR3 loop reads CASSELYEQYF. The CDR3 DNA is TGTGCCAGCAGTGAACTCTACGAGCAGTACTTC.

With respect to this clone: The junction departs from germline at one end; a sequencing error may be responsible. This chain links TRBV7-7 with TRBJ1-4; 7 bases match TRBD1. The germline gives CDR1 SSHAT, CDR2 FNYEAQ (reference sequence). The CDR3 is 18 residues long. The CDR3 DNA reads TGTGCTAGCAGCTTAGGCGGCAGGGGGGCAGGCGGGTCTGAAAAACTGTTTTTT. Translated, it gives CASSLGGRGAGGSEKLFF. Full variable domain (remainder filled in from reference TRBV7-7 and TRBJ1-4): GAGVSQSPRYKVTKRGQDVTLRCDPISSHATLYWYQQALGQGPEFLTYFNYEAQPDKSGLPSDRFSAERPEGSISTLTIQRTEQRDSAMYRCASSLGGRGAGGSEKLFFGSGTQLSVL.

The chain is built from TRBV3-1 (or the pseudogene TRBV3-2) and TRBJ2-1; perhaps TRBD1 as D (5 bases). Germline-derived CDR1 and CDR2 are LGHDT and YNNKEL (reference sequence). V was clipped by 5 bases and J by 8 bases, with 7 bases between them. There are 11 residues in the CDR3. The CDR3, as DNA: TGTGCCAGCAGCTTGACAGATGAGCAGTTCTTC. Its protein is CASSLTDEQFF.

V gene TRBV4-2 combines with J gene TRBJ2-2, with D perhaps TRBD2 (6 bases). The germline gives CDR1 LGHNA, CDR2 YNFKEQ. The CDR3 contains 16 residues. Trimming left V 4 bases short and J 2 bases short, with 14 bases between. This CDR3 reads CASSPGVGTNTGELFF. The CDR3 DNA follows: TGTGCCAGCAGCCCTGGGGTAGGGACTAACACCGGGGAGCTGTTTTTT.

V gene TRBV6-6 combines with J gene TRBJ1-5; D gene ambiguous. Trimming removed 0 bases at V and 3 bases at J, with 12 bases between. The CDR3 is made up of 16 amino acids. The germline V gene has CDR1 MNHNY and CDR2 SVGAGI (reference sequence). The CDR3 DNA is TGTGCCAGCAGTTACTCAGGCCAGCGGAACAATCAGCCCCAGCATTTT. It yields the protein CASSYSGQRNNQPQHF.

This chain links TRBV21-1 with TRBJ1-3. TRBV21-1 is annotated as a pseudogene. The CDR3 sequence is 16 residues long. CDR3 DNA sequence: TGTGCCAGCAGCCCCCGTGAGGCTTGCTCTGGAAACACCATATATTTT. It specifies CASSPREACSGNTIYF.

This chain uses TRBV6-5 with TRBJ1-1, with D tentatively TRBD1 (6 bases). From germline, CDR1 is MNHEY and CDR2 SVGAGI. V was cut by 6 bases and J by 5 bases, with 10 bases left in between. The CDR3 is 12 amino acids. This CDR3 reads CASRDSLTEAFF. The CDR3 nucleotides are TGTGCCAGCAGGGACAGTCTTACTGAAGCTTTCTTT.

The V gene is TRBV30, the J gene TRBJ1-3; D gene unclear. This CDR3 has 13 residues. Germline CDR1 reads GTSNPN; CDR2 reads SVGIG (reference sequence). V lost 4 bases to trimming and J lost 4 bases, with 11 bases between them. CDR3 residues: CAWTRGAGNTIYF. CDR3 DNA: TGTGCCTGGACACGCGGAGCGGGAAACACCATATATTTT.

The chain couples TRBV7-9 to TRBJ2-5; 7 positions match TRBD1. The CDR3 is 14 residues long. Per the germline V gene, CDR1 is SEHNR and CDR2 is FQNEAQ (reference sequence). J lost 4 bases, V lost 5 bases, and 7 bases had no gene match. The CDR3 here is CASSPGTVGETQYF. For the CDR3, the DNA is TGTGCCAGCAGCCCAGGGACAGTGGGAGAGACCCAGTACTTC.

V usage is TRBV5-6 and J usage is TRBJ2-5; perhaps TRBD1 as D (6 bases). The CDR3 totals 16 residues. Germline values: CDR1 SGHDT, CDR2 YYEEEE. V was shortened by 2 bases and J by 4 bases, with 18 bases between the two germline ends. CDR3 in amino acids: CASSFMGDITRETQYF. The CDR3 DNA reads TGTGCCAGCAGCTTTATGGGGGACATAACACGAGAGACCCAGTACTTC.

This clone was observed once. V gene TRBV10-3 combines with J gene TRBJ1-1; TRBD1 might be the D (5 bases). CDR1 is ENHRY, CDR2 SYGVKD, per germline. The CDR3 covers 11 residues. Trimming pared 4 bases from V and 10 bases from J, leaving 10 bases between. The CDR3 is CAISGGARAFF. CDR3 nucleotide sequence: TGTGCCATCAGTGGTGGGGCAAGAGCTTTCTTT.

The chain joins TRBV3-1 (or the pseudogene TRBV3-2) to TRBJ2-5, with 14 positions matching TRBD2. V shed 3 bases and J 4 bases; nucleotides not matched to a gene: 4. CDR1 LGHDT and CDR2 YNNKEL come from the germline V gene (reference sequence). This CDR3 has 16 amino acids. Here the CDR3 reads CASSHRGLAGAETQYF. The CDR3 DNA follows: TGTGCCAGCAGCCACCGGGGACTAGCGGGGGCAGAGACCCAGTACTTC.

The J gene is TRBJ2-3, the V gene TRBV5-1, with 8 bases aligning to TRBD1. The trim removed 0 bases at V and 2 bases at J, leaving 5 bases unmatched. Germline V gives CDR1 SGHRS, CDR2 YFSETQ. The CDR3 has 16 amino acids. CDR3 loop: CASSLGQGISTDTQYF. The CDR3 coding sequence is TGCGCCAGCAGCTTGGGACAGGGGATTTCCACAGATACGCAGTATTTT. Full variable domain (rest looked up from reference TRBV5-1 and TRBJ2-3): KAGVTQTPRYLIKTRGQQVTLSCSPISGHRSVSWYQQTPGQGLQFLFEYFSETQRNKGNFPGRFSGRQFSNSRSEMNVSTLELGDSALYLCASSLGQGISTDTQYFGPGTRLTVL.

The sample holds one count of this clone. The gene calls are TRBV5-4 and TRBJ2-7; TRBD1 might be the D (6 bases). This CDR3 spans 13 amino acids. Trimming pared 6 bases from V and 4 bases from J, leaving 14 bases between. Germline CDR1 reads SGHNT; CDR2 reads YYREEE (reference sequence). In nucleotides, the CDR3 is TGTGCCAGCAAGATCCAGGGGCTTTACGAGCAGTACTTC. Encoded protein: CASKIQGLYEQYF.

The rearrangement joins TRBV11-1 to TRBJ1-2; TRBD1 matches 10 bases. Germline lookup yields CDR1 SGHAT and CDR2 FQDESV (reference sequence). This CDR3 has 15 residues. The V gene end was trimmed by 5 bases and the J gene end by 3 bases; junction bases not matched to a gene: 6. The CDR3 sequence: CASSPQTGGDYGYTF. CDR3 coding DNA: TGTGCCAGCAGCCCCCAGACAGGGGGCGACTATGGCTACACCTTC.

The chain uses TRBV3-1 (or the pseudogene TRBV3-2) and TRBJ2-7; 8 positions agree with TRBD1. The germline CDR1 and CDR2 sequences are LGHDT and YNNKEL (reference sequence). The CDR3 contains 14 residues. V lost 5 bases, J lost 2 bases, and 5 bases stayed unmatched. The CDR3: CASSNRQGPYEQYF. The CDR3 region has the DNA TGTGCCAGCAGCAACAGACAGGGGCCCTACGAGCAGTACTTC.

J is TRBJ2-7 and V is TRBV5-1; D might be TRBD1 (6 bases). Germline CDR1 reads SGHRS; CDR2 reads YFSETQ. Trimming stripped 0 bases from V and 6 bases from J, with 16 bases between. There are 15 residues in the CDR3. CDR3 amino acids: CASSLVQGRIGEQYF. CDR3 sequence (DNA): TGCGCCAGCAGCTTGGTACAGGGTAGGATTGGCGAGCAGTACTTC.

J is TRBJ2-5 and V is TRBV13; no clear D gene. The CDR3 covers 13 residues. Trimming removed 1 base at V and 5 bases at J, with 8 bases between. In germline, CDR1 is PRHDT, CDR2 FYEKMQ (reference sequence). CDR3 sequence reads: CASSLDPGETQYF. CDR3 in DNA: TGTGCCAGCAGCTTAGATCCCGGGGAGACCCAGTACTTC.

The chain carries TRBV27 and TRBJ1-1; D is uncertain. The germline V gene encodes CDR1 MNHEY and CDR2 SMNVEV (reference sequence). Between the trimmed V and J ends, which lost 6 bases and 5 bases, there was a span of 25 bases. The CDR3 extends over 17 amino acids. This CDR3 is CASSLLDPGRGRTEAFF. The CDR3 nucleotides read TGTGCCAGCAGCTTACTCGATCCGGGCCGAGGGAGGACTGAAGCTTTCTTT.

The chain couples TRBV25-1 to TRBJ2-7, with 7 nucleotides matching TRBD2. V lost 7 bases and J lost 3; bases outside the gene matches: 3. CDR1 and CDR2 (germline): MGHDK, SYGVNS. The length of the CDR3 is 12 residues. In DNA form, the CDR3 reads TGTGCCAGCACCAGCGGGGACTACGAGCAGTACTTC. Encoded protein: CASTSGDYEQYF.

V gene TRBV4-1 combines with J gene TRBJ2-5; tentatively, D is TRBD1 (5 bases). V was cut by 2 bases and J by 2 bases, with 21 bases left in between. The CDR3 has 18 amino acids. Germline values: CDR1 MGHRA, CDR2 YSYEKL. In DNA, the CDR3 is TGCGCCAGCAGCCAAAGACAGCTACCAAGCCAGGAACAAGAGACCCAGTACTTC. Residues: CASSQRQLPSQEQETQYF.

This chain joins TRBV5-4 and TRBJ1-4; 7 bases line up with TRBD1. The CDR3 totals 14 residues. V was clipped by 2 bases and J by 8 bases; unmatched bases: 6. From germline, CDR1 is SGHNT and CDR2 YYREEE (reference sequence). The CDR3 DNA reads as TGTGCCAGCAGCTTTAGGGGGCCCGACGAAAAACTGTTTTTT. Protein sequence: CASSFRGPDEKLFF.

The chain combines TRBV5-1 with TRBJ1-3; D gene uncertain. With 1 base removed from V and 8 bases from J, the gap between germline ends came to 13 bases. The V gene's germline CDR1 is SGHRS and CDR2 YFSETQ. This CDR3 spans 14 amino acids. The CDR3 nucleotides are TGCGCCAGCAGCTTGAGTGCAGGTCAGGACACCATATATTTT. Encoded protein: CASSLSAGQDTIYF.